Listed below are T cell receptor beta chains from one sample, sequenced in a study of neoadjuvant anti-PD-1 for oral cavity cancer. Produced via immunoSEQ multiplex PCR; TCRdb's table is partial and in-frame only. Seen here are some 20,000 clones, 65% to 85% observed once, and the top ten hold roughly 2.5%. Here the sequenced sample was PBMCs, taken before nivolumab (anti-PD-1) treatment. These receptor sequences come from a person aged 35-80 years with oral cavity squamous cell carcinoma. The CDR3 runs from the conserved cysteine through the conserved F or W. Fields, in order: J gene, clone size, V gene, D gene, CDR3 protein, CDR3 DNA. D genes are given only for firm matches. Rows may omit the clone size; those that give it use once, few, many or a size class.

TRBJ2-5	few	TRBV2	-	CASSPQETQYF	TGTGCCAGCAGTCCCCAGGAGACCCAGTACTTC
TRBJ2-1	-	TRBV15	TRBD2	CATSRDRLAGFNEQFF	TGTGCCACCAGCAGAGATCGGCTAGCGGGATTCAATGAGCAGTTCTTC
TRBJ2-5	-	TRBV7-9	-	CASSLGGSGETQYF	TGTGCCAGCAGCTTAGGGGGGTCGGGGGAGACCCAGTACTTC
TRBJ2-7	-	TRBV2	-	CASSSSYEQYF	TGTGCCAGCAGTTCCTCCTACGAGCAGTACTTC
TRBJ1-1	medium-sized	TRBV5-3	TRBD1	CARSQTRDRVPTEAFF	TGTGCCAGAAGCCAAACCCGGGACAGGGTGCCCACTGAAGCTTTCTTT
TRBJ2-7	-	TRBV27	-	CASSSDMAPNEQYF	TGTGCCAGCTCCTCTGACATGGCTCCCAACGAGCAGTACTTC
TRBJ1-5	-	TRBV30	TRBD1	CAWSGGTGGQPQHF	TGTGCCTGGAGTGGCGGGACAGGCGGTCAGCCCCAGCATTTT
TRBJ2-1	few	TRBV2	-	CASSGGKVGYNEQFF	TGTGCCAGCAGTGGGGGGAAAGTGGGTTACAATGAGCAGTTCTTC
TRBJ1-5	-	TRBV19	-	CASSIGAGYSNQPQHF	TGTGCCAGTAGTATAGGGGCAGGGTATAGCAATCAGCCCCAGCATTTT
TRBJ1-2	-	TRBV5-1	TRBD1	CASSPGQGEGYTF	TGCGCCAGCAGCCCGGGACAGGGAGAGGGCTACACCTTC
TRBJ2-7	once	TRBV15	-	CATSREVSGISYEQYF	TGTGCCACCAGCAGAGAAGTCAGCGGAATCTCCTACGAGCAGTACTTC
TRBJ2-1	-	TRBV5-6	TRBD1	CASSRMDRSFF	TGTGCCAGCAGCCGGATGGACAGGTCGTTCTTC
TRBJ2-3	-	TRBV29-1	TRBD2	CSSLGVAGGPTDTQYF	TGCAGCTCCCTTGGAGTAGCGGGAGGGCCCACAGATACGCAGTATTTT
TRBJ1-2	few	TRBV7-9	-	CASSSAGTGVVYTF	TGTGCCAGCAGCTCCGCAGGGACCGGCGTAGTCTACACCTTC
TRBJ2-2	-	TRBV9	-	CASSARGSVAGELFF	TGTGCCAGCAGCGCCCGGGGGTCCGTGGCCGGGGAGCTGTTTTTT
TRBJ2-2	-	TRBV7-8	-	CASSLFRMAGELFF	TGTGCCAGCAGCTTATTTCGGATGGCCGGGGAGCTGTTTTTT
TRBJ2-5	few	TRBV10-3	-	CAISATRSEETQYF	TGTGCCATCAGTGCCACGAGGAGCGAAGAGACCCAGTACTTC
TRBJ1-1	few	TRBV7-3	-	CASSLTSGNTEAFF	TGTGCCAGCAGCTTAACGTCGGGGAACACTGAAGCTTTCTTT
TRBJ2-3	-	TRBV28	TRBD2	CASNPSGGHTDTQYF	TGTGCCAGCAATCCCAGCGGGGGGCACACAGATACGCAGTATTTT
TRBJ2-1	-	TRBV29-1	TRBD2	CSVEVISGRAGRYNEQFF	TGCAGCGTTGAAGTAATTAGCGGGAGGGCCGGAAGGTACAATGAGCAGTTCTTC
TRBJ2-3	-	TRBV6-4	-	CASSRTWGTSTDTQYF	TGTGCCAGCAGTCGAACCTGGGGGACTAGCACAGATACGCAGTATTTT
TRBJ2-7	-	TRBV6-6	-	CASSYSTGTFLHF	TGTGCCAGCAGTTACTCGACCGGGACATTTTTGCACTTC
TRBJ2-3	-	TRBV30	-	CAWSPQGDTQYF	TGTGCCTGGAGTCCCCAGGGGGATACGCAGTATTTT
TRBJ1-1	few	TRBV19	TRBD1	CASSTRQGNMNTEAFF	TGTGCCAGTAGTACTCGACAGGGAAACATGAACACTGAAGCTTTCTTT
TRBJ2-7	few	TRBV5-1	TRBD1	CASSLEGTAFYEQYF	TGCGCCAGCAGCTTGGAGGGGACAGCGTTCTACGAGCAGTACTTC
TRBJ2-1	-	TRBV19	-	CASSISGSSYNEQFF	TGTGCCAGTAGTATTTCAGGGAGCTCCTACAATGAGCAGTTCTTC
TRBJ2-3	-	TRBV29-1	-	CSVGASRESTDTQYF	TGCAGCGTTGGAGCCAGCCGAGAGTCCACAGATACGCAGTATTTT
TRBJ1-5	-	TRBV7-2	-	CASSSAGVNQPQHF	TGTGCCAGCAGCTCCGCCGGGGTTAATCAGCCCCAGCATTTT
TRBJ2-3	-	TRBV7-3	TRBD1	CASSYRDRATDTQYF	TGTGCCAGCAGCTACCGGGACAGGGCCACAGATACGCAGTATTTT
TRBJ2-2	-	TRBV10-3	-	CAIRDVWNTGELFF	TGTGCCATCAGGGACGTCTGGAACACCGGGGAGCTGTTTTTT
TRBJ1-3	once	TRBV6-5	TRBD1	CASSPPDRAGNTIYF	TGTGCCAGCAGTCCCCCCGACAGGGCTGGAAACACCATATATTTT
TRBJ2-5	-	TRBV6-5	-	CASSYSRGYQETQYF	TGTGCCAGCAGTTACTCGAGGGGTTACCAAGAGACCCAGTACTTC
TRBJ2-1	-	TRBV6-1	-	CASSERVNEQFF	TGTGCCAGCAGTGAAAGGGTAAATGAGCAGTTCTTC
TRBJ2-3	-	TRBV6-1	-	CASAGTRSTDTQYF	TGTGCCTCCGCCGGGACCCGCAGCACAGATACGCAGTATTTT
TRBJ1-1	-	TRBV5-1	-	CASSLQGNTEAFF	TGCGCCAGCAGTCTACAGGGGAACACTGAAGCTTTCTTT
TRBJ1-1	few	TRBV28	-	CASSLSNTEAFF	TGTGCCAGCAGTTTATCTAACACTGAAGCTTTCTTT